The 3 T cell receptor beta chains reported below all come from one sample, sequenced in a study of cytomegalovirus exposure and HLA in healthy donors. Primers: 60 Vbeta forward and 13 Jbeta reverse. The protocol was immunoSEQ multiplex PCR, while the TCRdb copy is restricted to in-frame clones and leaves out a portion. The sample lists roughly 140,000 clones; roughly 80% were seen once. The sample consisted of PBMCs. These receptors were collected from a middle-aged woman in good health and CMV-seropositive.

This chain links TRBV7-2 with TRBJ1-2; no clear D gene. Trimming removed 1 base at V and 6 bases at J, with 9 bases between. CDR1 is SGHTA, CDR2 FQGNSA, per germline. This CDR3 region has 13 residues. The CDR3 bases are TGTGCCAGCAGCTTAGAATTTCTTGATGGCTACACCTTC. Protein: CASSLEFLDGYTF.

The chain combines TRBV27 with TRBJ1-1; the match to TRBD1 covers 8 bases. The J segment lost 2 bases and the V segment lost 2 bases, leaving 4 bases of the junction unmatched. This CDR3 has 15 residues. Germline V gene lookup returns CDR1 MNHEY and CDR2 SMNVEV (reference sequence). The CDR3 spells CASSLGTGFNTEAFF. CDR3 DNA: TGTGCCAGCAGTTTAGGGACAGGCTTTAACACTGAAGCTTTCTTT.

This chain uses TRBV5-6 with TRBJ2-3, with 9 bases matching TRBD1. V gave up 3 bases and J gave up 3 bases; unmatched junction bases: 5. The CDR3 has 15 residues. The germline V gene has CDR1 SGHDT and CDR2 YYEEEE. CDR3 sequence (DNA): TGTGCCAGCAGCTCCGGGACAGGGTTGACAGATACGCAGTATTTT. This sequence encodes CASSSGTGLTDTQYF.